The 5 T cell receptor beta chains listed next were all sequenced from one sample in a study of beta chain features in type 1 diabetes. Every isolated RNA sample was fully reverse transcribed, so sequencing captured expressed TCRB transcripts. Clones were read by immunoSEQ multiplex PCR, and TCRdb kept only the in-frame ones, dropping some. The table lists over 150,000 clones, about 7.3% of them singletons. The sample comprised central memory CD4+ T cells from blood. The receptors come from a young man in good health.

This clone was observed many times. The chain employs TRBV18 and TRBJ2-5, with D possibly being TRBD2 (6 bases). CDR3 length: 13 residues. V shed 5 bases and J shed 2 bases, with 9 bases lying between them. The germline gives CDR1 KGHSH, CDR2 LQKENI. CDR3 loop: CASSGRQQETQYF. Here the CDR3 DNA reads TGTGCCAGCTCAGGGAGGCAGCAAGAGACCCAGTACTTC.

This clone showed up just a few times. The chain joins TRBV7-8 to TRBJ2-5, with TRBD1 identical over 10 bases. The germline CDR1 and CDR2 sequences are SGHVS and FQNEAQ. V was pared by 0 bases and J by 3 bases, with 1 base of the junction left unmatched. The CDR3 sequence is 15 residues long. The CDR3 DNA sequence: TGTGCCAGCAGCTTAGCCGGGACAGGGGAAGAGACCCAGTACTTC. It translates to CASSLAGTGEETQYF. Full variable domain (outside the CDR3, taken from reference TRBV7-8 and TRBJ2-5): GAGVSQSPRYKVAKRGQDVALRCDPISGHVSLFWYQQALGQGPEFLTYFQNEAQLDKSGLPSDRFFAERPEGSVSTLKIQRTQQEDSAVYLCASSLAGTGEETQYFGPGTRLLVL.

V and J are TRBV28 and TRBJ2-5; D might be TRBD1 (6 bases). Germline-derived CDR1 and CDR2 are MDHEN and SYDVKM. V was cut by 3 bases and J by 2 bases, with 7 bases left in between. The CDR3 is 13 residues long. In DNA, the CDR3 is TGTGCCAGCAGTTTCGGACAGCAAGAGACCCAGTACTTC. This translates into CASSFGQQETQYF.

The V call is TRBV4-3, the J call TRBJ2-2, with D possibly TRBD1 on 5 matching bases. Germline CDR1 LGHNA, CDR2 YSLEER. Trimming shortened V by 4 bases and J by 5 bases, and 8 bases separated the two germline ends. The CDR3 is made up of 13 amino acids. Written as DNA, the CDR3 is TGCGCCAGCAGCCGGACAAATACCGGGGAGCTGTTTTTT. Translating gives CASSRTNTGELFF.

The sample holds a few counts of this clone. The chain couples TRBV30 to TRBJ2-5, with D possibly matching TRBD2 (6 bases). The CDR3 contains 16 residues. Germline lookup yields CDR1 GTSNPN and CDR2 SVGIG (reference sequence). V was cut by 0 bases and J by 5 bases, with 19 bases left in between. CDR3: CAWSVKKGGVGETQYF. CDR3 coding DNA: TGTGCCTGGAGTGTAAAAAAGGGCGGGGTGGGGGAGACCCAGTACTTC.